This T cell receptor (beta chain) derives from a study of CD8 T cells in ankylosing spondylitis. It was by quantitative 5'-RACE with molecular barcodes that TCR beta libraries were made. TCRdb ran MiXCR on the 5' RACE reads and lists one entry per CDR3 protein. The data hold fewer than 550,000 distinct CDR3 sequences, with less than 6% observed a single time. The CDR3 sequence is 14 residues long. The V gene's germline CDR1 is LGHDT and CDR2 YNNKEL (reference sequence). V dropped 8 bases and J dropped 7; count of bases not matched to a gene: 11. This clonotype was observed many times. Its target is not known. Overall study results and limits: It was reported that disease-linked clones were significantly enriched in matched ankylosing spondylitis synovial fluid. In the blood and synovial fluid of reactive arthritis, some motif variants had been previously reported. One TCR beta motif, made up of under ten highly homologous variants, appeared characteristic of ankylosing spondylitis blood. CD8+ cells made up the disease-linked clones, which were relatively rare in peripheral blood.

The sample consisted of blood, either unsorted or a sorted T cell fraction (not recorded which). The chain joins TRBV3-1 to TRBJ1-2, with 9 bases matching TRBD1. The source is a male donor with ankylosing spondylitis. CDR3 loop: CASLLSTGGVGYTF. In DNA, the CDR3 is TGTGCCAGCCTCCTTTCAACAGGGGGCGTTGGCTACACCTTC.